This entry lists 10 T cell receptor beta chains sequenced from one sample in a study of control samples from healthy donors and cancer patients. TCRdb keeps only in-frame clones here, not all; method: immunoSEQ multiplex PCR. This sample carries 150,000 to 200,000 clones, 70% to 90% of them seen once, and the ten largest clones take roughly 1.7%. Sequences were obtained from blood. The receptor set was obtained from a man aged 18 to 29 in good health.

This chain links TRBV5-4 with TRBJ2-2, with 8 bases fitting TRBD2. Per germline, CDR1 SGHNT and CDR2 YYREEE (reference sequence). The CDR3 covers 17 residues. V lost 4 bases to trimming and J lost 4 bases; unmatched junction nucleotides: 12. CDR3 nucleotides: TGTGCCAGCAGCGCCGGGACTAGACCTCTAGTCACCGGGGAGCTGTTTTTT. It yields the protein CASSAGTRPLVTGELFF.

The chain recombines TRBV5-5 with TRBJ2-6; no reliable D call. Germline V gene data show CDR1 as SGHKS and CDR2 as YYEKEE (reference sequence). Deletions cut 1 base from V and 4 bases from J, with 9 bases between. The CDR3 runs to 15 residues. The CDR3 region is CASSLFSTGANVLTF. The CDR3 coding sequence is TGTGCCAGCAGCTTGTTCTCGACAGGGGCCAACGTCCTGACTTTC.

The genes are TRBV5-6 and TRBJ1-2; 8 nucleotides line up with TRBD1. Trimming removed 4 bases from V and 4 bases from J; junction bases left unmatched: 12. The CDR3 spans 16 residues. CDR1 SGHDT and CDR2 YYEEEE come from the germline V gene. The CDR3 coding sequence is TGTGCCAGCAGCATTCAACGGGACAGGAATAGCTATGGCTACACCTTC. As protein: CASSIQRDRNSYGYTF.

The chain is built from TRBV18 and TRBJ1-2; TRBD1 agrees at 7 bases. The CDR3 runs to 16 residues. Trimming cost V 4 bases and J 0 bases; bases outside gene matches: 8. Germline CDR1 and CDR2: KGHSH and LQKENI. For the CDR3, the DNA is TGTGCCAGCTCACTCGTCCGAGACAGGGCTAACTATGGCTACACCTTC. Its translation: CASSLVRDRANYGYTF. The full variable domain, its missing parts supplied by reference TRBV18 and TRBJ1-2, is NAGVMQNPRHLVRRRGQEARLRCSPMKGHSHVYWYRQLPEEGLKFMVYLQKENIIDESGMPKERFSAEFPKEGPSILRIQQVVRGDSAAYFCASSLVRDRANYGYTFGSGTRLTVV.

V usage is TRBV4-2 and J usage is TRBJ2-7; TRBD1 agrees at 12 bases. CDR3 length equals 16 residues. Germline loops: CDR1 LGHNA, CDR2 YNFKEQ. After removal of 4 bases from V and 5 bases from J, the junction contained 9 bases not matched to a gene. This CDR3 reads CASSLFPGTGGDEQYF. The DNA for the CDR3 is TGTGCCAGCAGCCTCTTCCCCGGGACAGGGGGCGACGAGCAGTACTTC.

The rearrangement uses TRBV5-6 and TRBJ2-2, with D unclear. This CDR3 comprises 12 residues. Germline assignment: CDR1 SGHDT and CDR2 YYEEEE. The V end lost 4 bases, the J end lost 4 bases, and 5 bases lay between the germline ends. CDR3 amino acids: CASSMPTGELFF. The CDR3 coding sequence is TGTGCCAGCAGCATGCCCACCGGGGAGCTGTTTTTT.

The chain couples TRBV30 to TRBJ1-4; D call uncertain. Trimming took off 0 bases at V and 4 bases at J, with 18 bases between the two ends. Germline assignment: CDR1 GTSNPN and CDR2 SVGIG (reference sequence). The CDR3 totals 17 residues. This chain's CDR3 is CAWSVYLPVARNEKLFF. The CDR3 nucleotides are TGTGCCTGGAGTGTATATCTTCCCGTCGCCCGTAATGAAAAACTGTTTTTT. The full variable domain, with the rest looked up from reference TRBV30 and TRBJ1-4, is SQTIHQWPATLVQPVGSPLSLECTVEGTSNPNLYWYRQAAGRGLQLLFYSVGIGQISSEVPQNLSASRPQDRQFILSSKKLLLSDSGFYLCAWSVYLPVARNEKLFFGSGTQLSVL.

This clone was picked up many times. The chain uses TRBV7-3 and TRBJ2-5; no reliable D call. The V end lost 5 bases, the J end lost 2 bases, and 15 bases lay between the germline ends. Germline CDR1 is SGHTA and CDR2 is FQGTGA. This CDR3 has 15 residues. The CDR3 bases are TGTGCCAGCAGCCCAGACGGACGGATGCAAGAGACCCAGTACTTC. It is translated as CASSPDGRMQETQYF.

CDR3 in amino acids: CASGNFQGARGYTF. The CDR3 DNA reads as TGTGCTAGTGGTAACTTTCAGGGGGCGCGAGGCTACACCTTC. The chain employs TRBV12-5 and TRBJ1-2, with TRBD1 matching 8 bases. V gave up 5 bases and J gave up 8 bases; unmatched junction bases: 10. This CDR3 is built from 14 residues. Germline CDR1 is LGHNT and CDR2 is FRNRAP.

This sequence joins TRBV2 and TRBJ2-2, with D unresolved. Germline V gives CDR1 SNHLY, CDR2 FYNNEI. The CDR3 has 13 amino acids. V was pared by 11 bases and J by 6 bases, with 16 bases between. CDR3 bases: TGTGCCTTGATTGGGGAAAGGTCCGGGGAGCTGTTTTTT. Its translation is CALIGERSGELFF.